These 17 T cell receptor beta chains were sequenced from one sample in a study of response to subunit inactivated influenza vaccine. TCRdb fed the RT-PCR reads into MiXCR, producing one record per CDR3 protein. The repertoire holds around 170,000 distinct CDR3 sequences, with around 10% as singletons. Sample: CD8+ T cells sorted from PBMCs, taken roughly 24 months after vaccination. The receptors originated from a man in his fifties or sixties who received an inactivated influenza vaccine.

The J gene is TRBJ1-2, the V gene TRBV29-1; D perhaps matches TRBD1 (6 bases). Germline-derived CDR1 and CDR2 are SQVTM and ANQGSEA. With 3 bases removed from V and 2 bases from J, the gap between germline ends came to 13 bases. CDR3 size: 14 residues. The CDR3 DNA sequence: TGCAGCGTTGATACGGGGGCAGCCAACTATGGCTACACCTTC. Encoded protein: CSVDTGAANYGYTF.

This clonotype was observed many times. V usage is TRBV12-3 or TRBV12-4 and J usage is TRBJ2-2, with 11 nucleotides matching TRBD2. Trimming removed 10 bases from V and 4 bases from J; junction bases left unmatched: 8. CDR3 length: 15 residues. CDR3 nucleotides: TGTGCCACCGGGGGGACTAGCGGTTCCACCGGGGAGCTGTTTTTT. It translates to CATGGTSGSTGELFF.

This chain uses TRBV29-1 with TRBJ2-7; the D call may be TRBD1 or TRBD2 (5 bases each). The V and J ends lost 6 bases and 2 bases respectively, with 17 bases between them. Germline loops: CDR1 SQVTM, CDR2 ANQGSEA. The CDR3 is 14 amino acids. CDR3 loop: CSVGDGLGAYEQYF. The CDR3 nucleotides are TGCAGCGTCGGGGATGGACTGGGGGCCTACGAGCAGTACTTC.

This clonotype was seen a few times. The chain joins TRBV20-1 to TRBJ2-1, with TRBD2 as a possible D gene (5 bases). Germline-derived CDR1 and CDR2 are DFQATT and SNEGSKA (reference sequence). The CDR3 covers 15 residues. V was cut by 4 bases and J by 6 bases, with 19 bases left in between. CDR3 bases: TGCAGTGCTACACTACGGGAAACAAGTTTCAATGAGCAGTTCTTC. The encoded protein is CSATLRETSFNEQFF.

This clonotype was seen many times. The chain couples TRBV3-1 to TRBJ2-3, with 8 bases identical to TRBD1. The CDR3 totals 17 residues. The germline CDR1 and CDR2 sequences are LGHDT and YNNKEL (reference sequence). Losses at the gene ends were 4 bases for V and 3 bases for J; bases not matched to a gene: 12. This chain's CDR3 is CASSRSGQGARTDTQYF. CDR3 in DNA: TGTGCCAGCAGCCGTTCAGGGCAGGGGGCTCGGACAGATACGCAGTATTTT.

A few counts support this clonotype. The chain combines TRBV20-1 with TRBJ2-7, with 8 bases that match TRBD2. Germline V CDR1 and CDR2: DFQATT, SNEGSKA (reference sequence). There are 13 residues in the CDR3. With 6 bases clipped from V and 5 bases from J, the junction kept 9 bases outside the gene matches. Here the CDR3 reads CSALPGLENEQYF. CDR3 nucleotides: TGCAGTGCCTTGCCGGGACTAGAAAACGAGCAGTACTTC.

The chain combines TRBV12-3 or TRBV12-4 with TRBJ2-1; 8 nucleotides match TRBD2. J was trimmed by 0 bases and V by 3 bases; bases with no gene match: 4. The CDR3 loop spans 16 amino acids. This CDR3 reads CASSLTSEGSYNEQFF. Here the CDR3 DNA reads TGTGCCAGCAGTTTGACTAGCGAGGGCTCCTACAATGAGCAGTTCTTC.

The chain links TRBV7-6 to TRBJ2-3, with D possibly TRBD2 on 6 matching bases. V dropped 0 bases and J dropped 6 bases, with 13 bases sitting between them. Germline V lookup: CDR1 SGHVS, CDR2 FNYEAQ. CDR3 size: 15 residues. The CDR3 DNA is TGTGCCAGCAGCTTAGCGCGGGGATTAGGGGATACGCAGTATTTT. It specifies CASSLARGLGDTQYF.

This clonotype showed up many times. This chain connects TRBV7-8 to TRBJ2-4; D not certain. This CDR3 region has 13 residues. V gave up 1 base and J gave up 8 bases, with 9 bases separating them. From germline, CDR1 is SGHVS and CDR2 FQNEAQ. CDR3 region: CASSLVPLDIQYF. The CDR3 DNA sequence: TGTGCCAGCAGCTTAGTCCCCTTGGACATTCAGTACTTC.

Many counts were recorded for this clonotype. The chain has TRBV5-1 and TRBJ1-5, with a weak D call TRBD1 (6 bases). This CDR3 has 13 residues. The ends were cut back, 3 bases at V and 4 bases at J, with 8 bases in the middle. The germline V gene encodes CDR1 SGHRS and CDR2 YFSETQ. The CDR3 spells CASSSGQNQPQHF. The DNA of the CDR3 is TGCGCCAGCAGCTCCGGACAGAATCAGCCCCAGCATTTT. The whole variable domain, filled in from reference TRBV5-1 and TRBJ1-5, reads KAGVTQTPRYLIKTRGQQVTLSCSPISGHRSVSWYQQTPGQGLQFLFEYFSETQRNKGNFPGRFSGRQFSNSRSEMNVSTLELGDSALYLCASSSGQNQPQHFGDGTRLSIL.

The V and J genes are TRBV6-2 or TRBV6-3 and TRBJ1-1; 8 nucleotides agree with TRBD1. The V gene end was trimmed by 7 bases and the J gene end by 3 bases; junction bases not matched to a gene: 13. Germline V gene data show CDR1 as MNHEY and CDR2 as SVGEGT. The CDR3 extends over 16 amino acids. The CDR3 DNA reads as TGTGCCAGCACCGAGACCCCCGGGACAGGAGACACTGAAGCTTTCTTT. It codes for CASTETPGTGDTEAFF.

This clonotype turned up a few times. V usage is TRBV11-2 and J usage is TRBJ2-7; D may match TRBD1 or TRBD2 (6 bases each). The V and J ends lost 2 bases and 1 base respectively, with 12 bases between them. The CDR3 spans 15 residues. The germline CDR1 and CDR2 sequences are SGHAT and FQNNGV. The CDR3 bases are TGTGCCAGCAGCTTAAACCGAGGGGGGTCCTACGAGCAGTACTTC. The encoded protein is CASSLNRGGSYEQYF.

Ten or more counts support this clonotype. The rearrangement uses TRBV7-9 and TRBJ2-7; D is possibly TRBD2 (5 bases). V dropped 5 bases and J dropped 2 bases, with 10 bases sitting between them. In germline, CDR1 is SEHNR, CDR2 FQNEAQ (reference sequence). The CDR3 has 13 amino acids. The CDR3 protein is CASSPGITYEQYF. CDR3 DNA: TGTGCCAGCAGCCCGGGGATAACCTACGAGCAGTACTTC.

This clonotype has ten or more counts. The chain has TRBV12-3 or TRBV12-4 and TRBJ2-7; D perhaps matches TRBD1 (5 bases). The V gene lost 2 bases and the J gene lost 0 bases, with 5 bases spanning the gap. This CDR3 region has 13 residues. The CDR3 DNA follows: TGTGCCAGCAGTTTAACAGGCTCCTACGAGCAGTACTTC. The encoded protein is CASSLTGSYEQYF.

This clonotype has just a few counts. This chain links TRBV6-2 or TRBV6-3 with TRBJ2-7; 9 bases map to TRBD2. This CDR3 region has 17 residues. V dropped 7 bases and J dropped 4; count of bases not matched to a gene: 17. Germline CDR1 and CDR2: MNHEY and SVGEGT. The CDR3 sequence: CASKEINLAGRWYEQYF. The CDR3 DNA reads as TGTGCCAGCAAGGAGATTAACCTAGCGGGACGGTGGTACGAGCAGTACTTC.

The CDR3 spells CASREKDAVRLKSYNEQFF. The CDR3 bases are TGTGCCAGCAGAGAGAAGGATGCCGTTAGGTTAAAATCCTACAATGAGCAGTTCTTC. The chain links TRBV6-1 to TRBJ2-1, with D hard to call. CDR1 and CDR2 (germline): MNHNS, SASEGT. Trimming cost V 6 bases and J 1 base, with 25 bases left between them. This CDR3 contains 19 residues.

Many counts were recorded for this clonotype. The chain couples TRBV3-1 to TRBJ2-1; possibly TRBD1 for D (5 bases). Trimming pared 4 bases from V and 4 bases from J, leaving 14 bases between. Germline CDR1 LGHDT, CDR2 YNNKEL (reference sequence). This CDR3 spans 15 amino acids. CDR3 coding DNA: TGTGCCAGCAGCCGGAAGGGGATGGGGTACAATGAGCAGTTCTTC. This encodes CASSRKGMGYNEQFF.